A single sample is the source of the 22 T cell receptor beta chains below, sequenced in a study of shared clonotypes between healthy human individuals. Produced via immunoSEQ multiplex PCR; TCRdb's table is partial and in-frame only. The sample consists of a few million clones, 85% to 95% of them appearing once. The source material was naive CD4+ T cells from PBMCs. Subset here: CD45RA+ positively selected. These receptors were collected from a man between 18 and 29 years old in good health. Some clones in this sample may be carry-over from other donors' samples.

V and J are TRBV28 and TRBJ1-2, with a possible D match to TRBD1 (6 bases). CDR3 length: 15 amino acids. Germline V CDR1 and CDR2: MDHEN, SYDVKM. V shed 3 bases and J shed 4 bases, with 15 bases lying between them. The CDR3 nucleotides read TGTGCCAGCAGTTTGAGCGGGGGCGCTTCCTATGGCTACACCTTC. This translates into CASSLSGGASYGYTF.

The V gene is TRBV7-2, the J gene TRBJ2-1, with D possibly TRBD1 on 6 matching bases. The germline V gene has CDR1 SGHTA and CDR2 FQGNSA. The CDR3 length is 16 residues. V was cut by 1 base and J by 4 bases, with 14 bases left in between. CDR3 nucleotides: TGTGCCAGCAGCTTAGAGCCCAGTCAGGGGTACAATGAGCAGTTCTTC. Its protein product is CASSLEPSQGYNEQFF.

This rearrangement joins TRBV19 to TRBJ2-3, with D hard to call. Germline V lookup: CDR1 LNHDA, CDR2 SQIVND (reference sequence). This CDR3 has 12 amino acids. V was clipped by 1 base and J by 6 bases, with 5 bases between them. Written as DNA, the CDR3 is TGTGCCAGTAGTATAGGATGGGATACGCAGTATTTT. Its protein is CASSIGWDTQYF.

This chain links TRBV2 with TRBJ2-5; the D gene is possibly TRBD1 (6 bases). The better agreement between TRBJ2-7 and the DNA end casts doubt on the J call. The CDR3 length is 14 residues. CDR1 and CDR2 from the germline V gene are SNHLY and FYNNEI. The CDR3 sequence: CASSGPGAAYEQYF. Here the CDR3 DNA reads TGTGCCAGCAGTGGCCCAGGGGCCGCCTACGAGCAGTACTTC.

The V call is TRBV6-6, the J call TRBJ2-3; TRBD2 agrees at 10 bases. Germline V CDR1 and CDR2: MNHNY, SVGAGI (reference sequence). This CDR3 is built from 15 residues. J was trimmed by 6 bases and V by 5 bases; bases with no gene match: 8. The CDR3 protein is CASSRAGGPWDTQYF. CDR3 DNA: TGTGCCAGCAGTCGAGCGGGAGGGCCTTGGGATACGCAGTATTTT.

The chain links TRBV5-1 to TRBJ2-2; D gene ambiguous. Trimming removed 0 bases from V and 0 bases from J, with 15 bases in between. The CDR3 sequence is 18 residues long. Germline V gene lookup returns CDR1 SGHRS and CDR2 YFSETQ. The CDR3 DNA sequence: TGCGCCAGCAGCTTGGCGTCTGTAGCCCCATCGAACACCGGGGAGCTGTTTTTT. Translation gives CASSLASVAPSNTGELFF.

V is TRBV28 and J is TRBJ2-7, with a tentative D call TRBD1 (5 bases). CDR3 length: 16 residues. In germline, CDR1 is MDHEN, CDR2 SYDVKM. With 1 base removed from V and 5 bases from J, the gap between germline ends came to 18 bases. The CDR3 reads CASSLYGASNGHEQYF. The CDR3 coding sequence is TGTGCCAGCAGTTTATATGGGGCCTCAAACGGTCACGAGCAGTACTTC. Full variable domain (outside the CDR3, taken from reference TRBV28 and TRBJ2-7): DVKVTQSSRYLVKRTGEKVFLECVQDMDHENMFWYRQDPGLGLRLIYFSYDVKMKEKGDIPEGYSVSREKKERFSLILESASTNQTSMYLCASSLYGASNGHEQYFGPGTRLTVT.

CDR3 DNA: TGTGCCAGCAGCTGGGATACGTGGGTTTCTGGCTACACCTTC. It encodes CASSWDTWVSGYTF. The chain combines TRBV7-8 with TRBJ1-2; no reliable D call. The CDR3 length is 14 residues. V lost 4 bases and J lost 7, with 16 bases in between. Germline values: CDR1 SGHVS, CDR2 FQNEAQ.

The chain has TRBV28 and TRBJ1-1; 8 positions match TRBD1. Trimming cost V 7 bases and J 8 bases; bases outside gene matches: 9. CDR1 MDHEN and CDR2 SYDVKM come from the germline V gene. This CDR3 spans 13 amino acids. This CDR3 is CASISRQGAEAFF. The CDR3 DNA reads as TGTGCCAGCATCAGTCGGCAGGGGGCAGAAGCTTTCTTT.

This clone was seen a single time. Other DNA sequences in the sample encode the same CDR3. V and J are TRBV5-1 and TRBJ2-5, with 10 bases lining up with TRBD1. After removal of 4 bases from V and 3 bases from J, the junction contained 6 bases not matched to a gene. The CDR3 has 15 residues. Germline assignment: CDR1 SGHRS and CDR2 YFSETQ. The DNA of the CDR3 is TGCGCCAGCAGCCGAACCGGGACAGGGGAAGAGACCCAGTACTTC. Translating it yields CASSRTGTGEETQYF.

This chain's CDR3 is CASSIGAQLMNTEAFF. The CDR3 region has the DNA TGTGCCAGTAGTATAGGGGCCCAGCTCATGAACACTGAAGCTTTCTTT. The rearrangement joins TRBV19 to TRBJ1-1; D is unclear. The V gene's germline CDR1 is LNHDA and CDR2 SQIVND (reference sequence). With 1 base removed from V and 0 bases from J, the gap between germline ends came to 12 bases. The CDR3 has 16 residues.

On this clone itself: At one boundary the junction diverges from the germline segment, which might be a read error. The sample has other DNA sequences that encode this CDR3 too. The chain is built from TRBV6-5 and TRBJ2-2; no definite D call. CDR1 and CDR2 (germline): MNHEY, SVGAGI. The CDR3 spans 12 residues. The CDR3 sequence: CASSPISGELFF. DNA for the CDR3: TGTGCTAGCAGCCCTATTTCCGGGGAGCTGTTTTTT.

This chain uses TRBV11-2 with TRBJ1-1; tentative D call: TRBD1 (5 bases). The germline V gene has CDR1 SGHAT and CDR2 FQNNGV. V gave up 5 bases and J gave up 2 bases, with 12 bases separating them. This CDR3 contains 14 residues. Here the CDR3 reads CASSRPTANTEAFF. CDR3 nucleotides: TGTGCCAGCAGCCGCCCGACAGCCAACACTGAAGCTTTCTTT.

The chain couples TRBV25-1 to TRBJ2-7, with D unclear. Germline CDR1 reads MGHDK; CDR2 reads SYGVNS. The CDR3 covers 11 residues. Trimming removed 2 bases from V and 10 bases from J, with 9 bases in between. This CDR3 is CASSEEAAQYF. CDR3 in DNA: TGTGCCAGCAGTGAAGAGGCAGCCCAGTACTTC.

The V call is TRBV20-1, the J call TRBJ1-2, with D unclear. The CDR3 sequence is 11 residues long. Trimming took off 6 bases at V and 5 bases at J, with 10 bases between the two ends. Looked up from germline, CDR1 is DFQATT and CDR2 is SNEGSKA (reference sequence). The CDR3 coding sequence is TGCAGTGCCCGGAGGCAGTATGGCTACACCTTC. Translating gives CSARRQYGYTF.

This sequence joins TRBV28 and TRBJ2-5; tentative D call: TRBD1 (5 bases). The germline V gene has CDR1 MDHEN and CDR2 SYDVKM. Trimming removed 5 bases from V and 4 bases from J, with 11 bases in between. There are 13 residues in the CDR3. CDR3 in DNA: TGTGCCAGCAGTCAGGACAAAATAGAGACCCAGTACTTC. Amino acid sequence: CASSQDKIETQYF.

The chain employs TRBV9 and TRBJ2-3; 9 bases align to TRBD1. J lost 5 bases, V lost 3 bases, and 10 bases had no gene match. This CDR3 comprises 16 residues. Germline loops: CDR1 SGDLS, CDR2 YYNGEE. CDR3: CASSGGKGQGIDTQYF. Here the CDR3 DNA reads TGTGCCAGCAGCGGGGGTAAGGGACAGGGTATAGATACGCAGTATTTT.

The V call is TRBV6-6, the J call TRBJ2-6, with a tentative D call TRBD1 (6 bases). This CDR3 is 15 amino acids long. Germline CDR1 and CDR2: MNHNY and SVGAGI (reference sequence). Deletions cut 3 bases from V and 1 base from J, with 7 bases between. In DNA form, the CDR3 reads TGTGCCAGCAGTTATACAGGGTCTGGGGCCAACGTCCTGACTTTC. Translation: CASSYTGSGANVLTF.

The V call is TRBV28, the J call TRBJ2-3; D remains ambiguous. Germline CDR1 and CDR2: MDHEN and SYDVKM. Trimming cost V 4 bases and J 2 bases, with 4 bases left between them. There are 12 residues in the CDR3. The CDR3 is CASSWATDTQYF. As DNA, the CDR3 is TGTGCCAGCAGTTGGGCCACAGATACGCAGTATTTT.

The DNA of the CDR3 is TGTGCCAGCAGCTTAACCAGGGGAAGCCAAGAGACCCAGTACTTC. This codes for CASSLTRGSQETQYF. The chain employs TRBV7-3 and TRBJ2-5; D is perhaps TRBD1 (6 bases). This CDR3 is 15 amino acids long. V lost 0 bases to trimming and J lost 1 base, with 9 bases between them. CDR1 is SGHTA, CDR2 FQGTGA, per germline.

This clone was observed once. This chain uses TRBV7-9 with TRBJ2-7; 11 bases align to TRBD2. Germline CDR1 is SEHNR and CDR2 is FQNEAQ (reference sequence). The CDR3 length is 16 residues. V was clipped by 4 bases and J by 3 bases; unmatched bases: 8. The CDR3 loop reads CASSSTSGMGLYEQYF. The DNA for the CDR3 is TGTGCCAGCAGCTCGACTAGCGGGATGGGACTCTACGAGCAGTACTTC.

The V gene is TRBV5-6, the J gene TRBJ2-7, with D uncertain. Germline loops: CDR1 SGHDT, CDR2 YYEEEE. This CDR3 contains 13 residues. V lost 4 bases, J lost 6 bases, and 14 bases lay in between. In DNA, the CDR3 is TGTGCCAGCAGCGAAGGCCCTAAGGGCGAGCAGTACTTC. As protein: CASSEGPKGEQYF.